The rows below give T cell receptor beta chains drawn from one sample of a study of blood T cell repertoires in COVID-19. Only in-frame clones appear in the TCRdb table, and some are missing; sequencing was by immunoSEQ multiplex PCR. The table lists approximately 100,000 clones, more than 65% of them singletons. Sequenced: peripheral blood. These TCRs come from a man between 60 and 75 years old with acute or convalescent COVID-19. CDR3s leave out the opening cysteine and the closing phenylalanine or tryptophan.

v_call	j_call	cdr3_aa
TRBV6-5	TRBJ2-2	ASSPNRAGELF
TRBV9	TRBJ2-3	ASSPHSGDTDTQY
TRBV6-5	TRBJ1-1	ASSPSTGRNTEAF
TRBV24-1	TRBJ2-3	ATSGVDRGGSGDTQY
TRBV2	TRBJ1-4	ASSERRVLEEKLF
TRBV28	TRBJ2-2	ASTTPGLGLAGASNTGELF
TRBV4-2	TRBJ2-7	ASSQDSSSYEQY
TRBV19	TRBJ2-1	ASSIQGSEQF
TRBV4-3	TRBJ2-7	ASSQEGGGDYEQY
TRBV5-4	TRBJ1-1	ASSFPGQAYTEAF
TRBV25-1	TRBJ1-1	ASRDRVNGEAF
TRBV1	TRBJ2-7	TSSQDGTSGGSSSYEQY
TRBV27	TRBJ1-6	ASSLVGARGYNSPLH
TRBV5-6	TRBJ1-2	ASSSQGFNYGYT
TRBV11-2	TRBJ2-7	ASSGLSSQGLSEQY
TRBV5-6	TRBJ1-1	ASSLRESAEAF
TRBV24-1	TRBJ1-2	ATSDPGTGGSGYT
TRBV5-6	TRBJ1-5	ASSPGTLNQPQH
TRBV24-1	TRBJ2-2	ATSESRQTGELF
TRBV19	TRBJ2-5	ASSTLDRGKTQY
TRBV19	TRBJ1-1	ASSIEGAGATEAF
TRBV6-2/TRBV6-3	TRBJ2-7	ASSYLGQGIYEQY
TRBV7-8	TRBJ2-5	ASSINQETQY
TRBV2	TRBJ2-3	ASSVGTALTDTQY
TRBV3-1/TRBV3-2	TRBJ1-5	ASSQGGTAYSNQPQH
TRBV27	TRBJ2-7	ASSFPSTRDYEQY
TRBV5-1	TRBJ2-1	ASSQTGTGFTAYNEQF
TRBV10-3	TRBJ2-3	AISELTGGLTDTQY
TRBV11-2	TRBJ2-2	ASRIPGGRGGRNTGELF
TRBV2	TRBJ1-1	ASTLGLMNTEAF
TRBV3-1/TRBV3-2	TRBJ2-7	ASSQGDGGYLYEQY
TRBV2	TRBJ1-3	ASSEIGDSGNTIY
TRBV7-3	TRBJ2-2	ASSLGWLAGASNTGELF
TRBV29-1	TRBJ2-5	SVVAGGETQY
TRBV18	TRBJ1-2	ASSGPGQGSY
TRBV5-1	TRBJ1-1	ASSLAPRGAHTEAF
TRBV6-4	TRBJ1-1	ASSYRVGTEAF
TRBV18	TRBJ1-2	ASSPSQGMVYGYT
TRBV6-5	TRBJ1-3	ASGQMRLSGNTIY
TRBV3-1/TRBV3-2	TRBJ2-2	ASSQDGGASIKELF
TRBV19	TRBJ2-1	ASSIDNIPGGSYNEQF
TRBV7-8	TRBJ1-1	ASSLDRLNTEAF
TRBV9	TRBJ2-3	ASSSSGETQY
TRBV12-5	TRBJ2-1	ASGRGLAGGYNEQF
TRBV4-2	TRBJ2-1	ASSRDGGVYNEQF
TRBV24-1	TRBJ1-1	ATSGTGAMNTEAF
TRBV19	TRBJ2-7	ASSSGTDFYEQY